This T cell receptor beta chain originates from a study of T cell repertoires in cytomegalovirus infection. Turning to the study itself: The authors relied on CMV epitopes, both recently identified HLA-C-restricted and well-studied HLA-B-restricted. An indication of both CMV infection and matching HLA type came from public TCR beta signatures. Study findings and constraints: CMV carriers with the relevant HLA were identified by cumulative public TCR beta family frequency. Across the ex vivo response, the dominant clonotypes were HLA-C-restricted CMV-specific TCR beta clonotypes.

TCRdb passed the reads through MiXCR, listing each CDR3 protein once. The top ten clones hold approximately 94% of a sample with about 20,000 distinct CDR3 sequences, roughly two fifths of them seen once. Comments on this clonotype: Its cognate antigen is unknown.

The sequence was obtained from a human donor in good health (CMV status not recorded). Some clones in this sample may be carry-over from other donors' samples. Here the sequenced sample was CD8+ T cells from cultured PBMCs, taken from culture after CMV antigen stimulation.

CDR3: CASRRGTLGGGNEQYF. CDR3 coding DNA: TGTGCCAGCAGACGTGGAACCCTCGGAGGCGGGAACGAGCAGTACTTC. The rearrangement links TRBV11-2 to TRBJ2-7, with D possibly being TRBD2 (6 bases). The germline gives CDR1 SGHAT, CDR2 FQNNGV. V was cut by 6 bases and J by 5 bases, with 23 bases left in between. There are 16 residues in the CDR3.